This T cell receptor beta chain was recorded in a study of blood T cell repertoires in COVID-19. As for the study in general: The origin of the acute and convalescent COVID-19 samples was the United States, Italy and Spain.

Trimming cost V 0 bases and J 5 bases, with 10 bases left between them. CDR3 length equals 15 residues. The germline gives CDR1 SGHDN, CDR2 FVKESK. Sequenced by immunoSEQ multiplex PCR; TCRdb stores in-frame clones only, minus some. The repertoire holds more than 200,000 clones, with 85% to 90% as singletons. This receptor was taken from an older woman with acute or convalescent COVID-19. The rearrangement uses TRBV14 and TRBJ2-2; D gene uncertain. Sequenced: peripheral blood. DNA of the CDR3: TGTGCCAGCAGCCAAGATCGCGGTGGTACCGGGGAGCTGTTTTTT. Its translation is CASSQDRGGTGELFF.